The 22 T cell receptor beta chains below come from one sample, sequenced in a study of cytomegalovirus exposure and HLA in healthy donors. PCR used 60 Vbeta primers and 13 Jbeta primers. TCRdb's table, derived via immunoSEQ multiplex PCR, lists solely in-frame clones and lacks some. This repertoire shows about 190,000 clones, roughly four fifths found once; its top ten account for around 3.3%. The sample consisted of PBMCs. The source is a woman aged 25 to 39 in good health and CMV-seropositive.

The V gene is TRBV11-2, the J gene TRBJ2-2, with 11 bases identical to TRBD2. The CDR3 sequence is 17 residues long. Germline V CDR1 and CDR2: SGHAT, FQNNGV. Trimming at V came to 3 bases and at J to 7 bases, leaving 10 bases not matched to a gene. CDR3 amino acids: CASSFYGTSGANGELFF. The CDR3 DNA reads TGTGCCAGCAGCTTCTATGGGACTAGCGGCGCGAACGGGGAGCTGTTTTTT.

V is TRBV28 and J is TRBJ2-7; the match to TRBD2 covers 9 bases. The V gene's germline CDR1 is MDHEN and CDR2 SYDVKM. This CDR3 has 14 amino acids. The junction had 3 bases not matched to a gene; V was cut back by 6 bases and J by 0 bases. CDR3 region: CASSWTSDSYEQYF. Written as DNA, the CDR3 is TGTGCCAGCAGCTGGACTAGCGACTCCTACGAGCAGTACTTC.

The chain carries TRBV4-2 and TRBJ2-1, with 7 bases matching TRBD2. The CDR3 is 15 amino acids. J lost 6 bases, V lost 5 bases, and 10 bases had no gene match. In germline, CDR1 is LGHNA, CDR2 YNFKEQ. Here the CDR3 DNA reads TGTGCCAGCAGCGAGCGGGACTCTCAACTCAATGAGCAGTTCTTC. Protein: CASSERDSQLNEQFF.

The genes are TRBV5-4 and TRBJ2-2; unclear D gene. This CDR3 is built from 15 residues. V lost 1 base, J lost 2 bases, and 9 bases lay in between. Germline V CDR1 and CDR2: SGHNT, YYREEE (reference sequence). The CDR3 sequence is CASSLTNSNTGELFF. In DNA, the CDR3 is TGTGCCAGCAGCTTGACTAACTCTAACACCGGGGAGCTGTTTTTT.

V and J are TRBV7-9 and TRBJ1-5; TRBD1 might be the D (5 bases). This CDR3 region has 13 residues. Deletions cut 5 bases from V and 3 bases from J, with 8 bases between. The germline gives CDR1 SEHNR, CDR2 FQNEAQ (reference sequence). The CDR3 sequence is CASSPGSNQPQHF. The CDR3 DNA sequence: TGTGCCAGCAGCCCAGGGTCCAATCAGCCCCAGCATTTT.

The rearrangement links TRBV4-1 to TRBJ2-7; TRBD2 matches 8 bases. The germline V gene encodes CDR1 MGHRA and CDR2 YSYEKL. Germline trimming cut 8 bases from V and 2 bases from J; bases unmatched to any gene: 8. The length of the CDR3 is 14 residues. CDR3 in amino acids: CASGGAGGAYEQYF. For the CDR3, the DNA is TGCGCCAGCGGCGGGGCGGGAGGTGCCTACGAGCAGTACTTC.

The chain employs TRBV11-2 and TRBJ2-7; 8 bases agree with TRBD1. Germline lookup yields CDR1 SGHAT and CDR2 FQNNGV. The V gene end was trimmed by 3 bases and the J gene end by 2 bases; junction bases not matched to a gene: 12. The CDR3 loop spans 17 amino acids. This CDR3 reads CASSFAGQGRTPYEQYF. CDR3 nucleotides: TGTGCCAGCAGCTTCGCTGGACAGGGCAGAACCCCCTACGAGCAGTACTTC. Variable domain in full (rest from reference TRBV11-2 and TRBJ2-7): EAGVAQSPRYKIIEKRQSVAFWCNPISGHATLYWYQQILGQGPKLLIQFQNNGVVDDSQLPKDRFSAERLKGVDSTLKIQPAKLEDSAVYLCASSFAGQGRTPYEQYFGPGTRLTVT.

The chain has TRBV5-1 and TRBJ2-2, with 12 positions matching TRBD2. J lost 6 bases, V lost 3 bases, and 6 bases had no gene match. Germline-derived CDR1 and CDR2 are SGHRS and YFSETQ. The CDR3 runs 16 residues. The CDR3 here is CASSSPTSGSPGELFF. CDR3 nucleotides: TGCGCCAGCAGCTCCCCGACTAGCGGGAGCCCCGGGGAGCTGTTTTTT.

This clone was detected only once. The chain uses TRBV7-9 and TRBJ2-7, with a weak D call TRBD1 (7 bases). This CDR3 has 13 amino acids. Germline V gene lookup returns CDR1 SEHNR and CDR2 FQNEAQ (reference sequence). V dropped 4 bases and J dropped 6 bases, with 13 bases sitting between them. The CDR3: CASSSPGGGEQYF. The CDR3 nucleotides are TGTGCCAGCAGCTCTCCAGGGGGAGGCGAGCAGTACTTC. The full variable domain, completed using reference TRBV7-9 and TRBJ2-7, is DTGVSQNPRHKITKRGQNVTFRCDPISEHNRLYWYRQTLGQGPEFLTYFQNEAQLEKSRLLSDRFSAERPKGSFSTLEIQRTEQGDSAMYLCASSSPGGGEQYFGPGTRLTVT.

The rearrangement uses TRBV6-5 and TRBJ1-2, with 9 bases lining up with TRBD1. The CDR3 is made up of 14 amino acids. Germline V lookup: CDR1 MNHEY, CDR2 SVGAGI. V lost 5 bases to trimming and J lost 4 bases; unmatched junction nucleotides: 5. The CDR3 is CASSKGQGIYGYTF. In DNA, the CDR3 is TGTGCCAGCAGTAAGGGACAGGGAATCTATGGCTACACCTTC.

In this sample, this clone turned up once. The chain carries TRBV1 and TRBJ2-3; the table names TRBD2, a call not compared with the DNA. TRBV1 constitutes a pseudogene. CDR3 length: 18 amino acids. This chain's CDR3 is CTSSQDLGLAVHTDTQYF. CDR3 nucleotide sequence: TGCACCAGCAGCCAAGACCTTGGACTAGCGGTCCACACAGATACGCAGTATTTT.

The chain couples TRBV5-6 to TRBJ1-4; possibly TRBD1 for D (5 bases). Trimming removed 3 bases at V and 3 bases at J, with 9 bases between. The CDR3 loop spans 14 amino acids. Per the germline V gene, CDR1 is SGHDT and CDR2 is YYEEEE. In DNA, the CDR3 is TGTGCCAGCAGCTCCAGGGTGCCTAATGAAAAACTGTTTTTT. Encoded protein: CASSSRVPNEKLFF.

The V gene is TRBV2, the J gene TRBJ1-3, with TRBD1 matching over 7 bases. CDR3 size: 16 residues. The germline V gene encodes CDR1 SNHLY and CDR2 FYNNEI. After removal of 2 bases from V and 0 bases from J, the junction contained 4 bases not matched to a gene. Written as DNA, the CDR3 is TGTGCCAGCAGTGAAACAGGGGCAGCCTCTGGAAACACCATATATTTT. This sequence encodes CASSETGAASGNTIYF.

The V call is TRBV5-4, the J call TRBJ2-5; perhaps TRBD1 as D (6 bases). The J call could be wrong; TRBJ2-7 is a better fit for the DNA end. Per the germline V gene, CDR1 is SGHNT and CDR2 is YYREEE (reference sequence). This CDR3 has 14 amino acids. DNA of the CDR3: TGTGCCAGCAGCTTGGTCGGACAGCCCTACGAGCAGTACTTC. Protein product: CASSLVGQPYEQYF.

This chain connects TRBV2 to TRBJ2-5, with TRBD2 matching 11 bases. Per the germline V gene, CDR1 is SNHLY and CDR2 is FYNNEI. The trim removed 6 bases at V and 5 bases at J, leaving 8 bases unmatched. CDR3 size: 15 residues. DNA for the CDR3: TGTGCCAGCAGGACTAGCGGGGCCCCGGGTGAGACCCAGTACTTC. Its protein product is CASRTSGAPGETQYF.

This chain uses TRBV7-6 with TRBJ2-2; D is possibly TRBD1 (5 bases). The CDR3 contains 15 residues. V lost 0 bases to trimming and J lost 4 bases, with 9 bases between them. CDR1 and CDR2 (germline): SGHVS, FNYEAQ. The DNA for the CDR3 is TGTGCCAGCAGCTTAGCTAGGGGCGGCACCGGGGAGCTGTTTTTT. Its protein product is CASSLARGGTGELFF.

The chain uses TRBV27 and TRBJ2-5; D unresolved. The CDR3 extends over 13 amino acids. V was pared by 2 bases and J by 5 bases, with 9 bases between. Per germline, CDR1 MNHEY and CDR2 SMNVEV (reference sequence). CDR3 bases: TGTGCCAGCAGTTTAGGTTTCGGGGAGACCCAGTACTTC. Amino acids: CASSLGFGETQYF.

V is TRBV7-2 and J is TRBJ2-5, with 7 bases aligning to TRBD1. Unmatched junction bases numbered 10, after V lost 5 bases and J lost 4 bases. This CDR3 is 15 amino acids long. The germline gives CDR1 SGHTA, CDR2 FQGNSA. This CDR3 is CASSPKLTGRETQYF. The CDR3 coding sequence is TGTGCCAGCAGCCCAAAATTGACAGGGAGAGAGACCCAGTACTTC.

This clone was counted a single time. This chain joins TRBV5-4 and TRBJ2-7; 7 bases map to TRBD2. V shed 4 bases and J 2 bases; nucleotides not matched to a gene: 12. CDR1 SGHNT and CDR2 YYREEE come from the germline V gene (reference sequence). CDR3 size: 16 residues. The CDR3 DNA reads TGTGCCAGCAGCGAGACTAGCCGAAGCGGCGCCTACGAGCAGTACTTC. The encoded protein is CASSETSRSGAYEQYF.

This clone turned up a few times. The rearrangement links TRBV6-6 to TRBJ1-5, with D hard to call. Deletions cut 0 bases from V and 0 bases from J, with 9 bases between. Germline CDR1 reads MNHNY; CDR2 reads SVGAGI (reference sequence). The CDR3 length is 16 residues. The CDR3 nucleotides read TGTGCCAGCAGTTACTCGCGGGGTAGTAGCAATCAGCCCCAGCATTTT. This encodes CASSYSRGSSNQPQHF.

The genes are TRBV5-6 and TRBJ2-1; D ambiguous. The V gene lost 3 bases and the J gene lost 2 bases, with 3 bases spanning the gap. Germline-derived CDR1 and CDR2 are SGHDT and YYEEEE. The CDR3 length is 12 residues. The CDR3 loop reads CASSSAYNEQFF. CDR3 nucleotide sequence: TGTGCCAGCAGCTCAGCCTACAATGAGCAGTTCTTC.

The CDR3 DNA follows: TGTGCCAGCACCGGGGGGGGGACGGGGAACACTGAAGCTTTCTTT. This codes for CASTGGGTGNTEAFF. The rearrangement joins TRBV28 to TRBJ1-1; D perhaps matches TRBD1 (5 bases). This CDR3 is built from 15 residues. Between the trimmed V and J ends, which lost 7 bases and 1 base, there was a span of 16 bases. Germline V lookup: CDR1 MDHEN, CDR2 SYDVKM.